This T cell receptor (beta chain) was identified during a study of blood T cell repertoires in COVID-19. Study summary: Acute and convalescent COVID-19 samples came from the United States, Italy and Spain. PBMCs, B-cell-depleted T cells, or T cells provided the cDNA or gDNA that made up the material.

In the original analysis: Amplifying reference gene primers gave estimates of nucleated cell counts. TCRdb's copy holds only in-frame clones and misses some; the assay was immunoSEQ multiplex PCR. That table supplies the V and J calls and clone size; D and trimming were determined from the DNA. Of 130,000 to 150,000 clones in the sample, approximately 90% are singletons; the top ten hold approximately 9%. V was shortened by 8 bases and J by 0 bases, with 14 bases between the two germline ends. This CDR3 has 16 residues. Germline CDR1 is MNHNY and CDR2 is SVGAGI (reference sequence). The genes are TRBV6-6 and TRBJ2-6, with D hard to call. Sequenced sample: peripheral blood. The sequence was collected from a woman aged 45 to 65 with active or convalescent COVID-19. CDR3 nucleotides: TGTGCCAGCGAAGAGAACAGCAGCTCTGGGGCCAACGTCCTGACTTTC. Amino acid sequence: CASEENSSSGANVLTF.